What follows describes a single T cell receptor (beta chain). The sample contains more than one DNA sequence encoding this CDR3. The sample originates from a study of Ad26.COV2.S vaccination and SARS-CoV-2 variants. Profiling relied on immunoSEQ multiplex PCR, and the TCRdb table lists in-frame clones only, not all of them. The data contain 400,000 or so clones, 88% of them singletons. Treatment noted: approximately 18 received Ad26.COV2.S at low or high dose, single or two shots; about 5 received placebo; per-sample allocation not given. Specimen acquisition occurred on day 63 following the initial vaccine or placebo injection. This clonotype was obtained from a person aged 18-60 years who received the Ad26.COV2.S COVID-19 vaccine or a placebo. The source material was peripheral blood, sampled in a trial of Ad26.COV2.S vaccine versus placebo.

The chain's CDR3 is CASSEAGWGGYTF. The CDR3 DNA is TGTGCCAGCAGTGAAGCAGGCTGGGGAGGCTACACCTTC. The J gene is TRBJ1-2, the V gene TRBV6-1; D unresolved. This CDR3 has 13 residues. Per germline, CDR1 MNHNS and CDR2 SASEGT. With 0 bases removed from V and 8 bases from J, the gap between germline ends came to 10 bases.